Listed here is a single TCR beta chain. Participants reported their clinical history, and cohort assignment relied on those reports. Donors in Cohort 3 who had recovered were those with two negative PCRs, healthcare professional clearance, or resolution of their symptoms. Assay used: immunoSEQ multiplex PCR; TCRdb lists only in-frame clones, some missing. The table lists more than 150,000 clones, roughly 88% of them singletons, with 10% to 15% in the top ten. V trimming: 5 bases; J trimming: 5 bases; junction bases outside the gene matches: 5. CDR1 and CDR2 (germline): SEHNR, FQNEAQ (reference sequence). The CDR3 runs 14 residues. The data were obtained in a study of blood T cell repertoires in COVID-19.

The sequenced sample was PBMCs or T cells enriched from blood (not recorded which). The chain recombines TRBV7-9 with TRBJ1-1, with 10 bases fitting TRBD1. The clonotype originates from an older woman who had recovered from COVID-19. The CDR3 here is CASSTTGGGTEAFF. Here the CDR3 DNA reads TGTGCCAGCAGCACGACAGGGGGCGGGACTGAAGCTTTCTTT.